This TCR beta chain is drawn from a study of PD-L1 blockade in urothelial cancer (dated by TCRdb to about 2017). General notes on the study: All patients started therapy around 2014 and received atezolizumab 1,200 mg intravenously every 3 weeks. Ten or so patients reached durable clinical benefit, while some 20 patients did not. Durable clinical benefit was defined as a progression-free survival longer than 6 months, and TCR features were additionally tested against progression-free survival and overall survival. About 90% of the 29 patients were identified as males with urothelial cancer of bladder origin, and a prior smoking history was reported by 18 of 29 patients. The study was an exploratory multi-omic analysis of somatic, immune and clinical correlates of response to PD-L1 blockade with atezolizumab in urothelial cancer. Twenty-nine patients had pretreatment blood TCR-seq, about 24 had at least one posttreatment blood collection, and about 24 had tumor TCR-seq. An ECOG performance status of 0 or 1 was recorded for the patients, and 0 to 3 prior chemotherapy regimens had been received by the patients. Whole exome sequencing and RNA sequencing of pretreatment tumors were performed alongside TCR sequencing in the same patients. Blood samples yielded a median of around 130,000 T cells and around 80,000 unique TCRs, with median clonality around 0.084. Blood samples were analyzed at 3 weeks after treatment start (second dose) and at 6 weeks after treatment start. Pretreatment tumor samples, along with matched peripheral blood collected serially before and after atezolizumab treatment, underwent TCR sequencing. Overall results and qualifications from the work: Patients with durable benefit showed greater expansion of tumor-associated TCR clones in peripheral blood 3 weeks after starting treatment (n = 22, p = 0.022). Because of the small sample size (n ≈ 29) and the many exploratory analyses performed, the results are intended to be regarded as hypothesis-generating. A pretreatment peripheral blood TCR clonality below the median was linked to improved progression-free and overall survival.

About this clone: What this receptor recognizes is not known. No much larger clone is present one base from it, and per-base qualities are unavailable.

What this sample's time point label stands for: peripheral blood 6 weeks after treatment start. The cohort comprised nearly 30 patients with locally advanced or metastatic urothelial carcinoma treated at Memorial Sloan Kettering on a trial protocol. Peripheral blood mononuclear cells were collected pretreatment and during treatment, with between 1 and 8 total time points obtained per patient. The Qiagen DNeasy Blood extraction kit was used to purify genomic DNA from total PBMCs and tumor samples. PBMCs were collected pretreatment and during treatment, and were isolated and stored as previously described. Including the terminal cysteine and phenylalanine, the CDR3 comprises 17 residues. Just the 51-base CDR3 DNA is kept, in frame starting at base 1. Deletion took 0 bases off V and 4 bases off J, with a span of 15 bases between the germline ends. Reading the germline V gene gives CDR1 KGHSH and CDR2 LQKENI.

To estimate absolute template abundance from read counts, synthetic TCR analog templates were spiked into each PCR. The immunoSEQ assay was used to amplify TCRbeta CDR3 regions from genomic DNA with bias-controlled V and J gene primers. Rearranged TCRbeta segments were sequenced at approximately 20X coverage. In the original analysis: Clustering was used to correct sequencing errors, and CDR3s were annotated against IMGT to assign V, D and J genes. Downstream analyses used only productive TCRbeta rearrangements and left out out-of-frame or stop-codon sequences. Clonality was computed as one minus Shannon entropy normalized by the log of the number of unique productive sequences. Clones differing between time points or between blood and tumor were identified by Fisher's exact test with Benjamini-Hochberg correction at adjusted p below 0.01. This immuneACCESS table, as held by TCRdb, lists in-frame sequences with V and J called but not all clones. Of the missing ones, under half trace to an unresolved V gene in checked studies; the others have no known cause. From that table come the V and J calls and clone size; the DNA was used to work out D and trimming. Across this sample there are fewer than 90,000 clones, with approximately 90% seen only once. The ten largest account for over 0.7% of the sample.

The chain is encoded by TRBV18 joined to TRBJ2-2; the D gene identity is not certain. This sample comprised PBMCs, obtained around atezolizumab (anti-PD-L1) treatment. This clonotype was sampled from a woman older than 75 with urothelial cancer. The DNA sequence reads TGTGCCAGCTCACCACCTGACATCCCTCCGGCCACCGGGGAGCTGTTTTTT. This gives the protein CASSPPDIPPATGELFF. With the portions outside the CDR3 filled from the reference TRBV18 and TRBJ2-2 genes, the complete variable region becomes NAGVMQNPRHLVRRRGQEARLRCSPMKGHSHVYWYRQLPEEGLKFMVYLQKENIIDESGMPKERFSAEFPKEGPSILRIQQVVRGDSAAYFCASSPPDIPPATGELFFGEGSRLTVL.